This TCR beta chain was retrieved from a study of PD-1 blockade in classical Hodgkin lymphoma. Study in general: Patients were treated with nivolumab at 3 mg/kg, and this was given intravenously every 2 weeks.

Assay used: immunoSEQ multiplex PCR; TCRdb lists only in-frame clones, some missing. The data contain over 14,000 clones, around 83% of them singletons. General study results and limits: Relapsed/refractory patients reportedly had lower baseline diversity than newly diagnosed patients.

Every patient had relapsed following autologous stem cell transplantation, and cohorts differed in brentuximab vedotin exposure. Germline CDR1 MGHRA, CDR2 YSYEKL. The CDR3 extends over 17 amino acids. The V and J ends lost 5 bases and 5 bases, in that order; junction bases with no gene match: 12. This clone has a single count. Its antigen is not known. The sequence was collected from a human donor with classical Hodgkin lymphoma. The chain combines TRBV4-1 with TRBJ1-2; 12 bases fit TRBD1. Sequences were derived from peripheral blood mononuclear cells (PBMCs), sampled before the second cycle of nivolumab. The CDR3 loop reads CASSDRDRGHSQYGYTF. As DNA, the CDR3 is TGCGCCAGCAGCGACCGGGACAGGGGGCATTCGCAATATGGCTACACCTTC.